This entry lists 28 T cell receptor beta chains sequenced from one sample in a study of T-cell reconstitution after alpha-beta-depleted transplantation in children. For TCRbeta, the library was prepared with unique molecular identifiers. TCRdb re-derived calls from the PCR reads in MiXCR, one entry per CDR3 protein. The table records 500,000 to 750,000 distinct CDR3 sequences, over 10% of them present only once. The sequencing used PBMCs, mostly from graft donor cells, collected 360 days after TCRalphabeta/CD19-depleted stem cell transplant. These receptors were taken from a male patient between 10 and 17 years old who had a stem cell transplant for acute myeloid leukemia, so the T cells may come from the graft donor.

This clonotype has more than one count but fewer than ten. CDR3 sequence (DNA): TGCGCCAGCAGCCAAGATAAACTAGCGGGGTCCTACAATGAGCAGTTCTTC. Translating gives CASSQDKLAGSYNEQFF. V is TRBV4-1 and J is TRBJ2-1; TRBD2 matches at 10 bases. The CDR3 length is 17 residues. Germline V gene sequence: CDR1 MGHRA, CDR2 YSYEKL. Trimming removed 0 bases from V and 1 base from J; junction bases left unmatched: 3.

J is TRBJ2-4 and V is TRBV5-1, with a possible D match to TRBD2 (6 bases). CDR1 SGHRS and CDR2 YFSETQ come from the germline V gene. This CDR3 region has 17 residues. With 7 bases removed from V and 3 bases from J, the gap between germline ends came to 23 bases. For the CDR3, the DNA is TGCGCCAGCCGGCCTCCCGTGGGACTCTCCGGCAAAAACATTCAGTACTTC. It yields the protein CASRPPVGLSGKNIQYF.

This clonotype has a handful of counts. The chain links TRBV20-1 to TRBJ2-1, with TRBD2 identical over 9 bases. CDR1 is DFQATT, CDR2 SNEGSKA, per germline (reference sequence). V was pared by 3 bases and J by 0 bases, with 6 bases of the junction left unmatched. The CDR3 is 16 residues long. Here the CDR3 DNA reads TGCAGTGCTAGTGATAGCGGGAGATTCTCCTACAATGAGCAGTTCTTC. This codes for CSASDSGRFSYNEQFF.

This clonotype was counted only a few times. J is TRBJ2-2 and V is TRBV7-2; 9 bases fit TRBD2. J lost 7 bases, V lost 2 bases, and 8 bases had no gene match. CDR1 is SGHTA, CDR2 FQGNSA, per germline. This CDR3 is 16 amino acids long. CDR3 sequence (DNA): TGTGCCAGCAGCTTATCGGCGGGAGGGCCAATCGGGGAGCTGTTTTTT. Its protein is CASSLSAGGPIGELFF. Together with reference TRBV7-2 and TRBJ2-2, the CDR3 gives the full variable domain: GAGVSQSPSNKVTEKGKDVELRCDPISGHTALYWYRQSLGQGLEFLIYFQGNSAPDKSGLPSDRFSAERTGGSVSTLTIQRTQQEDSAVYLCASSLSAGGPIGELFFGEGSRLTVL.

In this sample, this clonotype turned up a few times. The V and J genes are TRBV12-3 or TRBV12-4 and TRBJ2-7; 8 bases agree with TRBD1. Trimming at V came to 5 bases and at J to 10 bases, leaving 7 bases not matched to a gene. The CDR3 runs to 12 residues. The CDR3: CASSRGQVIQYF. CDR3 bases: TGTGCCAGCAGTAGGGGACAGGTTATCCAGTACTTC.

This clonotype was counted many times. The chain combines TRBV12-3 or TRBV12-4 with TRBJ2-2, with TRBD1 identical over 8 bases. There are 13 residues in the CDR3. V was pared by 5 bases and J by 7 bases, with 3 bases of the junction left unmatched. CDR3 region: CASSRTGNGELFF. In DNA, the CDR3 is TGTGCCAGCAGTCGGACAGGGAACGGGGAGCTGTTTTTT.

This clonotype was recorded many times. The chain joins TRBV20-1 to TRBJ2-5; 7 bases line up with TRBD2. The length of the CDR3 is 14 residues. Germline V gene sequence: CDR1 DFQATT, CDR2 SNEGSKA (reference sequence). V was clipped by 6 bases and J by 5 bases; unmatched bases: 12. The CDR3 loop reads CSAVLAVGGETQYF. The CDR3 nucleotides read TGCAGTGCGGTCCTAGCGGTGGGGGGGGAGACCCAGTACTTC.

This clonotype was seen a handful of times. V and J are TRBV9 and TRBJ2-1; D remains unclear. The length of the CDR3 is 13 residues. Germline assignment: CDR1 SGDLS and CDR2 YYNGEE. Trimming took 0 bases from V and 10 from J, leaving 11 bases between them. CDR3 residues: CASSVGLGWEQFF. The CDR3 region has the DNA TGTGCCAGCAGCGTAGGTCTTGGGTGGGAGCAGTTCTTC.

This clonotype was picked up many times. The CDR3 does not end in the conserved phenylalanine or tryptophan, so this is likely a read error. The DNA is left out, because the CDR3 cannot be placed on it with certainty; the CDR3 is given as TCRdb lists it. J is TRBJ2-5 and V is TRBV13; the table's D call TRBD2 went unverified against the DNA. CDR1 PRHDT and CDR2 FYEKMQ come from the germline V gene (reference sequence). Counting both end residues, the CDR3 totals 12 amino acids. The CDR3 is CASSLGGLAGWL.

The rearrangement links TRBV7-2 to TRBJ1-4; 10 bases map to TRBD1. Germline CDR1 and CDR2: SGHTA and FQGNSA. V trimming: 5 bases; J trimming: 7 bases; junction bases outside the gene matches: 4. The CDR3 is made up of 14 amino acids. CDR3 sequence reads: CASSRDRGGEKLFF. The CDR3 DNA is TGTGCCAGCAGCCGGGACAGGGGTGGTGAAAAACTGTTTTTT.

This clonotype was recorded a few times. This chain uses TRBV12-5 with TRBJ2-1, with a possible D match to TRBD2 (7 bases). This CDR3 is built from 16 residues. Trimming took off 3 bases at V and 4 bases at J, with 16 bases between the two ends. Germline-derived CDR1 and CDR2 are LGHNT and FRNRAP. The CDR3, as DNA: TGTGCTAGTGGTTTAACAGGGACTACACCATACAATGAGCAGTTCTTC. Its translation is CASGLTGTTPYNEQFF.

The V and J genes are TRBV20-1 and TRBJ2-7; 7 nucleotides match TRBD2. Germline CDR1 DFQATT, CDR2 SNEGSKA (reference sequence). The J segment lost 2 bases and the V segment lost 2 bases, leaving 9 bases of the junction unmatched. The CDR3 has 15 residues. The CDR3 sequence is CSARFSSGPAYEQYF. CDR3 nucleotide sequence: TGCAGTGCTAGATTTTCTAGCGGTCCAGCCTACGAGCAGTACTTC.

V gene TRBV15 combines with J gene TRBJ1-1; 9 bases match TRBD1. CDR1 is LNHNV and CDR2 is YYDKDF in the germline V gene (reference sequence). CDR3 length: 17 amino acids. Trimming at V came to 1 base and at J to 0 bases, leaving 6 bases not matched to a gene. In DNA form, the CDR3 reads TGTGCCACCAGCAGAGCGGGGACAGGGAACATGAACACTGAAGCTTTCTTT. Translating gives CATSRAGTGNMNTEAFF.

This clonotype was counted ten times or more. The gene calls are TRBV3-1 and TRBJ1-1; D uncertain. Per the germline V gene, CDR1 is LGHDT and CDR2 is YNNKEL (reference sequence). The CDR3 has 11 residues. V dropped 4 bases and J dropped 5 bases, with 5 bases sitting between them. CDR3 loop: CASSRGTEAFF. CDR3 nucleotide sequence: TGTGCCAGCAGCCGAGGTACTGAAGCTTTCTTT.

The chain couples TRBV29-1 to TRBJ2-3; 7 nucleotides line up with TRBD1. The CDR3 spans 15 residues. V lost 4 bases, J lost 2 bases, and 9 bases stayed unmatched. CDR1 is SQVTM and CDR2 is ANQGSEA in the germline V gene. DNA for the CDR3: TGCAGCGTTGCCTCCGCCGGGACAGTCACAGATACGCAGTATTTT. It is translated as CSVASAGTVTDTQYF.

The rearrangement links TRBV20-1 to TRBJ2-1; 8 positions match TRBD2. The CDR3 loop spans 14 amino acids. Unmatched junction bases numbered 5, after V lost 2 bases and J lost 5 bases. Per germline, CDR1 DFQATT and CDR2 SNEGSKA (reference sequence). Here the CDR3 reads CSARLAGGHNEQFF. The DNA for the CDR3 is TGCAGTGCTAGACTGGCGGGAGGTCACAATGAGCAGTTCTTC.

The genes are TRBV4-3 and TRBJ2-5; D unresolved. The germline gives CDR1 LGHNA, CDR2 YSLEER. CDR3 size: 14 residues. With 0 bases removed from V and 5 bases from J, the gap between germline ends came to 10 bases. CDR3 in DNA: TGCGCCAGCAGCCAAGATTGGCGGTCGGAGACCCAGTACTTC. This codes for CASSQDWRSETQYF.

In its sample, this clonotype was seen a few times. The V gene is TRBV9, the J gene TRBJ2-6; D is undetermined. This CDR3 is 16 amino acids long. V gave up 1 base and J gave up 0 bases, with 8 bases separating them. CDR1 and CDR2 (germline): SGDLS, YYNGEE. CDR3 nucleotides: TGTGCCAGCAGCGTAACCCCATTCTCTGGGGCCAACGTCCTGACTTTC. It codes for CASSVTPFSGANVLTF.

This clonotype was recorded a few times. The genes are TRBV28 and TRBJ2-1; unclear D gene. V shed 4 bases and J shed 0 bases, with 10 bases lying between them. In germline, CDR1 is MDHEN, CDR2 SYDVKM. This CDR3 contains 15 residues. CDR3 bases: TGTGCCAGCAGTTCGGACCTAAGCTCCTACAATGAGCAGTTCTTC. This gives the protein CASSSDLSSYNEQFF.

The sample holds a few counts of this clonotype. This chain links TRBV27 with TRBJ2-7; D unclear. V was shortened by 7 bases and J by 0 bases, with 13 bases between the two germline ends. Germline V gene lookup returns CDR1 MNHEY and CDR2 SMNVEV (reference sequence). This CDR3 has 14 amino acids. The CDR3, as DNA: TGTGCCAGCACCTCTTGGACCCGCTCCTACGAGCAGTACTTC. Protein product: CASTSWTRSYEQYF.

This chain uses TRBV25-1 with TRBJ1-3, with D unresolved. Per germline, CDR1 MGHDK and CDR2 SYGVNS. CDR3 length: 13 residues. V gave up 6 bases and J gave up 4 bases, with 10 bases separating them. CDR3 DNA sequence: TGTGCCAGCAGCGTCTCGGTGGGAAACACCATATATTTT. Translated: CASSVSVGNTIYF.

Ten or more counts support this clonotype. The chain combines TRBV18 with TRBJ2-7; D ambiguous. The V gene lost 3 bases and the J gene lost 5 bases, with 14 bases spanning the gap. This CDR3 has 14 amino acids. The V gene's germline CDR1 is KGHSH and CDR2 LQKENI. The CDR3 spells CASSPRGLPDEQYF. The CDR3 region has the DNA TGTGCCAGCTCACCCCGTGGGCTTCCCGACGAGCAGTACTTC.

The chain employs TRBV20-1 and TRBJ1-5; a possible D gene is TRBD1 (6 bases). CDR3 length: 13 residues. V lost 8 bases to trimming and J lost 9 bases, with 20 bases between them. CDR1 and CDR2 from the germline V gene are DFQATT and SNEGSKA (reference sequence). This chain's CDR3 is CSHRDIFPWPQHF. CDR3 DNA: TGCAGTCACCGGGACATATTTCCCTGGCCCCAGCATTTT.

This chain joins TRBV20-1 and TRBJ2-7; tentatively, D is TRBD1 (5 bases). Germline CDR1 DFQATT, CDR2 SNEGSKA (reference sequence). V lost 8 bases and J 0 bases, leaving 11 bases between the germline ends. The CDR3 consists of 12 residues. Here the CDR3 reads CSNTGDSYEQYF. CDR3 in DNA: TGCAGTAATACAGGAGACTCCTACGAGCAGTACTTC.

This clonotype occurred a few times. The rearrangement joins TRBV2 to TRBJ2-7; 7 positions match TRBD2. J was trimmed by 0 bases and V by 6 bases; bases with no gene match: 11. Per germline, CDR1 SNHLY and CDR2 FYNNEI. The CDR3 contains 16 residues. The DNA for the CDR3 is TGTGCCAGCAGATCCTCGGGCGGGAGCGGCTCCTACGAGCAGTACTTC. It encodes CASRSSGGSGSYEQYF.

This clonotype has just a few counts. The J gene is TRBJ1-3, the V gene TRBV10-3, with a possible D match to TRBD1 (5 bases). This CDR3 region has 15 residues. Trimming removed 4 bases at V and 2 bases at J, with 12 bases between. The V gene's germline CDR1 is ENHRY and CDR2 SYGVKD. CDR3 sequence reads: CAISVPGGAGNTIYF. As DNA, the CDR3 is TGTGCCATCAGTGTCCCGGGAGGGGCTGGAAACACCATATATTTT.

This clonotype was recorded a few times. CDR3 bases: TGTGCCAGCAGCTTAATCCAGGGGGCCAAAAACATTCAGTACTTC. Protein: CASSLIQGAKNIQYF. The chain links TRBV7-2 to TRBJ2-4, with D possibly being TRBD1 (6 bases). Germline V lookup: CDR1 SGHTA, CDR2 FQGNSA. Trimming took off 2 bases at V and 1 base at J, with 9 bases between the two ends. CDR3 size: 15 residues.

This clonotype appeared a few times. The chain's CDR3 is CSARVPKTNPYEQYF. DNA of the CDR3: TGCAGTGCTAGGGTACCAAAGACAAATCCCTACGAGCAGTACTTC. The chain joins TRBV20-1 to TRBJ2-7; unclear D gene. This CDR3 spans 15 amino acids. Germline CDR1 reads DFQATT; CDR2 reads SNEGSKA (reference sequence). The ends were cut back, 3 bases at V and 2 bases at J, with 17 bases in the middle.